One and the same sample provided the 9 T cell receptor beta chains below, sequenced in a study of blood T cell repertoires in COVID-19. The method was immunoSEQ multiplex PCR; TCRdb's version includes in-frame clones alone and lacks a portion of them. The table shows about 240,000 clones, with around 87% occurring only once. Sequenced: PBMCs or T cells enriched from blood (not recorded which). The receptor source for this set is a woman aged 40 to 55 with acute COVID-19.

This chain joins TRBV24-1 and TRBJ2-3, with D possibly matching TRBD1 (5 bases). CDR3 length: 15 residues. In germline, CDR1 is KGHDR, CDR2 SFDVKD. V shed 4 bases and J shed 2 bases, with 12 bases lying between them. DNA of the CDR3: TGTGCCACCAGTGACCCCGACAGTGACACAGATACGCAGTATTTT. Translating gives CATSDPDSDTDTQYF.

V is TRBV7-3 and J is TRBJ2-3, with 7 bases that match TRBD2. The CDR3 loop spans 17 amino acids. Germline V lookup: CDR1 SGHTA, CDR2 FQGTGA. V lost 5 bases to trimming and J lost 2 bases; unmatched junction nucleotides: 13. This CDR3 reads CASSPSALAGVTDTQYF. For the CDR3, the DNA is TGTGCCAGCAGCCCATCTGCCTTAGCGGGTGTCACAGATACGCAGTATTTT.

The rearrangement uses TRBV4-1 and TRBJ2-5; 9 bases match TRBD2. The CDR3 runs 17 residues. In germline, CDR1 is MGHRA, CDR2 YSYEKL. Trimming took 0 bases from V and 7 from J; bases not matched to a gene: 12. CDR3 region: CASSQDGPSGVPRTQYF. The CDR3 DNA follows: TGCGCCAGCAGCCAAGATGGTCCTAGCGGGGTCCCTAGGACCCAGTACTTC.

The V call is TRBV5-6, the J call TRBJ2-1; D might be TRBD2 (6 bases). Germline assignment: CDR1 SGHDT and CDR2 YYEEEE. This CDR3 comprises 15 residues. The ends were cut back, 4 bases at V and 6 bases at J, with 17 bases in the middle. The CDR3, as DNA: TGTGCCAGCAGCAGCTCTATCCTAGCGCTCAATGAGCAGTTCTTC. Its protein is CASSSSILALNEQFF.

The rearrangement links TRBV5-6 to TRBJ2-7; D not resolved. The length of the CDR3 is 16 residues. Trimming stripped 4 bases from V and 0 bases from J, with 17 bases between. Per the germline V gene, CDR1 is SGHDT and CDR2 is YYEEEE. CDR3 protein: CASSTRRSTLSYEQYF. The CDR3 DNA reads TGTGCCAGCAGCACCCGGCGTAGCACGCTCTCCTACGAGCAGTACTTC.

The chain uses TRBV10-3 and TRBJ2-7; TRBD2 aligns across 7 bases. Germline V CDR1 and CDR2: ENHRY, SYGVKD. With 4 bases clipped from V and 2 bases from J, the junction kept 5 bases outside the gene matches. This CDR3 is built from 14 residues. CDR3 bases: TGTGCCATCAGTGCCACCGGGAGGACCTACGAGCAGTACTTC. It specifies CAISATGRTYEQYF.

The rearrangement links TRBV19 to TRBJ2-7; D is ambiguous. V was pared by 1 base and J by 5 bases, with 9 bases between. The CDR3 totals 13 residues. Germline V gene data show CDR1 as LNHDA and CDR2 as SQIVND (reference sequence). In nucleotides, the CDR3 is TGTGCCAGTAGTATAGTATGGTCTAACGAGCAGTACTTC. Protein sequence: CASSIVWSNEQYF.

This chain uses TRBV4-1 with TRBJ2-5, with 9 bases lining up with TRBD2. Germline V lookup: CDR1 MGHRA, CDR2 YSYEKL. The CDR3 contains 14 residues. J was trimmed by 5 bases and V by 0 bases; bases with no gene match: 1. CDR3: CASSQDTSGETQYF. The CDR3 DNA reads TGCGCCAGCAGCCAAGACACTAGCGGGGAGACCCAGTACTTC.

The rearrangement links TRBV19 to TRBJ1-1; 8 bases align to TRBD1. Trimming at V came to 6 bases and at J to 1 base, leaving 7 bases not matched to a gene. Germline V CDR1 and CDR2: LNHDA, SQIVND (reference sequence). The CDR3 has 15 residues. This CDR3 is CASSPGQVTNTEAFF. The CDR3 bases are TGTGCCAGTAGCCCGGGACAGGTAACGAACACTGAAGCTTTCTTT.